The 23 T cell receptor beta chains presented below share a single source sample, sequenced in a study of CD8+CD57+ T cells in acquired aplastic anemia. Template material for TCR beta VDJ and CDR3 profiling consisted of genomic DNA. MiXCR, run by TCRdb on the reads, gives a single entry per CDR3 protein. The repertoire holds roughly 200,000 distinct CDR3 sequences, with over 60% as singletons. The sequencing sample was made of sorted CD4+, CD8+, or CD8+CD57+ T cells (not recorded which) from PBMCs. These receptors all stem from a human donor in good health.

The chain is built from TRBV11-3 and TRBJ1-2; D is unresolved. Germline lookup yields CDR1 SGHNT and CDR2 YENEEA. V lost 3 bases and J 12 bases, leaving 23 bases between the germline ends. This CDR3 is built from 15 residues. The CDR3 loop reads CASSLRRELVGGDTF. CDR3 bases: TGTGCCAGCAGCTTGCGTAGGGAATTAGTCGGTGGGGACACCTTC.

The chain has TRBV24-1 and TRBJ2-7; TRBD1 agrees at 9 bases. CDR1 is KGHDR, CDR2 SFDVKD, per germline. This CDR3 has 15 amino acids. The V and J ends lost 3 bases and 2 bases, in that order; junction bases with no gene match: 4. This CDR3 reads CATSDGQGSAYEQYF. As DNA, the CDR3 is TGTGCCACCAGTGATGGACAGGGGAGCGCCTACGAGCAGTACTTC.

This clonotype was seen just once. The V gene is TRBV15, the J gene TRBJ1-2; weak D call: TRBD1 (6 bases). Germline V gene data show CDR1 as LNHNV and CDR2 as YYDKDF (reference sequence). The V end was cut by 3 bases, the J end by 4 bases, with 9 bases between. The CDR3 is 13 amino acids. CDR3 coding DNA: TGTGCCACCAGCAGGGACAGAACCTATGGCTACACCTTC. Translation gives CATSRDRTYGYTF.

V is TRBV5-1 and J is TRBJ1-5, with D perhaps matching TRBD1 (5 bases). This CDR3 contains 13 residues. The germline V gene encodes CDR1 SGHRS and CDR2 YFSETQ. Trimming removed 5 bases at V and 4 bases at J, with 10 bases between. CDR3 coding DNA: TGCGCCAGCAGGTCACAGGAGAATCAGCCCCAGCATTTT. The encoded protein is CASRSQENQPQHF.

This chain joins TRBV20-1 and TRBJ2-5, with 8 bases lining up with TRBD2. The CDR3 spans 14 residues. The ends lost 2 bases at V and 2 bases at J; junction bases unmatched: 4. Germline CDR1 DFQATT, CDR2 SNEGSKA (reference sequence). CDR3 sequence (DNA): TGCAGTGCTAGAATGACTAGCGCACAAGAGACCCAGTACTTC. This codes for CSARMTSAQETQYF.

This clonotype was counted a few times. V gene TRBV6-6 combines with J gene TRBJ1-1, with TRBD1 identical over 7 bases. The CDR3 is 14 residues long. Unmatched junction bases numbered 4, after V lost 1 base and J lost 5 bases. Germline V gene lookup returns CDR1 MNHNY and CDR2 SVGAGI (reference sequence). CDR3 in DNA: TGTGCCAGCAGTTACTACCAGGGGGATACTGAAGCTTTCTTT. This encodes CASSYYQGDTEAFF.

V gene TRBV7-8 combines with J gene TRBJ1-2; weak D call: TRBD1 (6 bases). The CDR3 runs 15 residues. Germline V gene lookup returns CDR1 SGHVS and CDR2 FQNEAQ. V dropped 2 bases and J dropped 3 bases, with 13 bases sitting between them. CDR3 bases: TGTGCCAGCAGCTTAACGGGACAATACTACTATGGCTACACCTTC. Its protein product is CASSLTGQYYYGYTF.

The chain links TRBV19 to TRBJ2-1; D not certain. This CDR3 comprises 14 residues. Trimming took 5 bases from V and 9 from J, leaving 17 bases between them. Germline V lookup: CDR1 LNHDA, CDR2 SQIVND (reference sequence). CDR3 in amino acids: CASSLGNSRVEQFF. For the CDR3, the DNA is TGTGCCAGTAGTCTAGGGAACTCCCGGGTTGAGCAGTTCTTC.

Only a few counts were recorded for this clonotype. V usage is TRBV19 and J usage is TRBJ2-5; D might be TRBD2 (6 bases). Germline-derived CDR1 and CDR2 are LNHDA and SQIVND (reference sequence). The CDR3 spans 17 residues. Between the trimmed V and J ends, which lost 3 bases and 5 bases, there was a span of 22 bases. This CDR3 reads CASSIIPGAQSGETQYF. DNA of the CDR3: TGTGCCAGTAGTATCATCCCGGGCGCCCAAAGCGGGGAGACCCAGTACTTC.

The chain links TRBV7-2 to TRBJ1-5, with D perhaps matching TRBD1 (6 bases). Trimming shortened V by 0 bases and J by 7 bases, and 10 bases separated the two germline ends. In germline, CDR1 is SGHTA, CDR2 FQGNSA. The CDR3 is 14 amino acids. The CDR3: CASSLAWGPQPQHF. The CDR3 DNA sequence: TGTGCCAGCAGCTTAGCGTGGGGGCCCCAGCCCCAGCATTTT.

This clonotype has ten or more counts. V usage is TRBV13 and J usage is TRBJ2-4, with unresolved D. V was cut by 1 base and J by 0 bases, with 10 bases left in between. This CDR3 contains 16 residues. The germline V gene has CDR1 PRHDT and CDR2 FYEKMQ (reference sequence). As DNA, the CDR3 is TGTGCCAGCAGCTTAGCCGTTCAGTTAGCCAAAAACATTCAGTACTTC. It yields the protein CASSLAVQLAKNIQYF.

The rearrangement uses TRBV6-5 and TRBJ1-1; the D gene is possibly TRBD1 (5 bases). The CDR3 is 15 residues long. Germline loops: CDR1 MNHEY, CDR2 SVGAGI. V lost 6 bases to trimming and J lost 2 bases, with 16 bases between them. CDR3 coding DNA: TGTGCCAGCAGCCTTAGCCGGGGCCTAAACACTGAAGCTTTCTTT. This codes for CASSLSRGLNTEAFF.

The chain couples TRBV11-3 to TRBJ2-3, with D hard to call. There are 14 residues in the CDR3. The V gene's germline CDR1 is SGHNT and CDR2 YENEEA. Trimming removed 4 bases from V and 0 bases from J, with 8 bases in between. CDR3 nucleotide sequence: TGTGCCAGCAGCTCCCCTTTAAGCACAGATACGCAGTATTTT. This gives the protein CASSSPLSTDTQYF. The full variable domain, completed using reference TRBV11-3 and TRBJ2-3, is EAGVVQSPRYKIIEKKQPVAFWCNPISGHNTLYWYLQNLGQGPELLIRYENEEAVDDSQLPKDRFSAERLKGVDSTLKIQPAELGDSAVYLCASSSPLSTDTQYFGPGTRLTVL.

The chain recombines TRBV12-3 or TRBV12-4 with TRBJ2-7; D unclear. This CDR3 has 11 amino acids. V lost 5 bases and J 5 bases, leaving 7 bases between the germline ends. DNA of the CDR3: TGTGCCAGCAGTCTTTACAACGAGCAGTACTTC. This codes for CASSLYNEQYF.

This clonotype was observed at least ten times. This chain joins TRBV11-2 and TRBJ2-3; D gene ambiguous. Germline V gene sequence: CDR1 SGHAT, CDR2 FQNNGV. This CDR3 is 13 amino acids long. Trimming left V 5 bases short and J 10 bases short, with 16 bases between. The CDR3 here is CASSPPGLRAQYF. CDR3 coding DNA: TGTGCCAGCAGCCCCCCCGGCCTTCGGGCGCAGTATTTT.

This chain uses TRBV20-1 with TRBJ2-7, with 9 bases aligning to TRBD1. CDR1 DFQATT and CDR2 SNEGSKA come from the germline V gene (reference sequence). The length of the CDR3 is 16 residues. V was clipped by 2 bases and J by 6 bases; unmatched bases: 14. CDR3 nucleotide sequence: TGCAGTGCTAGAATCCACCCGGGACAGGGTAATCCCGAGCAGTACTTC. Encoded protein: CSARIHPGQGNPEQYF.

This chain connects TRBV29-1 to TRBJ2-7; no clear D gene. V lost 4 bases to trimming and J lost 3 bases, with 10 bases between them. CDR1 and CDR2 (germline): SQVTM, ANQGSEA. The CDR3 is made up of 12 amino acids. CDR3 DNA sequence: TGCAGCGTTGGTAAGGGTCACTACGAGCAGTACTTC. Translation gives CSVGKGHYEQYF.

This clonotype was observed at least ten times. The chain uses TRBV12-3 or TRBV12-4 and TRBJ2-3; 10 bases are a match to TRBD2. The CDR3 runs 17 residues. The V gene end was trimmed by 6 bases and the J gene end by 2 bases; junction bases not matched to a gene: 11. The CDR3 region is CASSFLPGTSDTDTQYF. CDR3 nucleotide sequence: TGTGCCAGCAGCTTCCTACCGGGGACTAGCGACACAGATACGCAGTATTTT.

This chain connects TRBV24-1 to TRBJ2-1, with 10 bases lining up with TRBD2. V lost 3 bases, J lost 5 bases, and 6 bases stayed unmatched. The length of the CDR3 is 16 residues. Germline CDR1 KGHDR, CDR2 SFDVKD. The CDR3 region has the DNA TGTGCCACCAGTGATCCTAGCGGGGGAGGGGACAATGAGCAGTTCTTC. It codes for CATSDPSGGGDNEQFF.

The chain combines TRBV9 with TRBJ2-5; D possibly uses TRBD1 or TRBD2 (5 bases each). Germline V gene lookup returns CDR1 SGDLS and CDR2 YYNGEE. The CDR3 is 13 residues long. Between the trimmed V and J ends, which lost 0 bases and 5 bases, there was a span of 8 bases. The CDR3 loop reads CASSVGGFETQYF. CDR3 DNA sequence: TGTGCCAGCAGCGTAGGGGGGTTCGAGACCCAGTACTTC.

The table lists this clonotype with many counts. J is TRBJ1-3 and V is TRBV7-8, with 7 nucleotides matching TRBD1. V lost 5 bases and J lost 0; bases outside the gene matches: 4. The CDR3 spans 15 residues. Germline CDR1 and CDR2: SGHVS and FQNEAQ. CDR3 region: CASSPGTVSGNTIYF. In DNA, the CDR3 is TGTGCCAGCAGCCCAGGGACAGTCTCTGGAAACACCATATATTTT. The variable domain in full, completed from reference TRBV7-8 and TRBJ1-3, reads GAGVSQSPRYKVAKRGQDVALRCDPISGHVSLFWYQQALGQGPEFLTYFQNEAQLDKSGLPSDRFFAERPEGSVSTLKIQRTQQEDSAVYLCASSPGTVSGNTIYFGEGSWLTVV.

V and J are TRBV7-6 and TRBJ1-3; D uncertain. Germline assignment: CDR1 SGHVS and CDR2 FNYEAQ. The CDR3 extends over 15 amino acids. With 4 bases removed from V and 1 base from J, the gap between germline ends came to 11 bases. The CDR3 nucleotides are TGTGCCAGCAGCTCGACCGTAGTTTCTGGAAACACCATATATTTT. It translates to CASSSTVVSGNTIYF. The full variable domain, with the rest looked up from reference TRBV7-6 and TRBJ1-3, is GAGVSQSPRYKVTKRGQDVALRCDPISGHVSLYWYRQALGQGPEFLTYFNYEAQQDKSGLPNDRFSAERPEGSISTLTIQRTEQRDSAMYRCASSSTVVSGNTIYFGEGSWLTVV.

The chain has TRBV2 and TRBJ1-5; D is undetermined. With 6 bases removed from V and 4 bases from J, the gap between germline ends came to 10 bases. Per the germline V gene, CDR1 is SNHLY and CDR2 is FYNNEI. CDR3 length equals 13 residues. This CDR3 reads CASSVTGNQPQHF. The CDR3 nucleotides read TGTGCCAGCAGCGTCACCGGGAATCAGCCCCAGCATTTT.